A selection of T cell receptor beta chains follows, all from one sample in a study of blood T cell repertoires in COVID-19. Method: immunoSEQ multiplex PCR; TCRdb's copy keeps in-frame clones and lacks some. Of 180,000 or so clones in the sample, roughly three quarters are singletons; the top ten hold more than 6.5%. What was sequenced was peripheral blood. The receptors shown here come from a woman aged 50 to 60 with active or convalescent COVID-19. Each CDR3 is given with its conserved first and last residue. The order of the fields is V gene, D gene, J gene, clone size, CDR3 protein, CDR3 DNA. The D gene is left open where the match is weak. Clone size is shown for a subset of rows, as once, few, many or a class of expanded clone.

TRBV7-2,-,TRBJ1-1,-,CASSLATQWNTEAFF,TGTGCCAGCAGCTTAGCGACTCAGTGGAACACTGAAGCTTTCTTT
TRBV20-1,-,TRBJ1-1,-,CSADSGAEAFF,TGCAGTGCTGACTCAGGGGCTGAAGCTTTCTTT
TRBV23-1,TRBD1,TRBJ2-7,once,CASASGTGYEQYF,TGCGCCAGCGCCTCCGGGACAGGGTACGAGCAGTACTTC
TRBV30,TRBD1,TRBJ1-1,-,CAWSPNTITGAVTEAFF,TGTGCCTGGAGTCCGAACACGATCACAGGGGCGGTCACTGAAGCTTTCTTT
TRBV7-2,TRBD2,TRBJ2-2,few,CASSFPSGGPSNTGELFF,TGTGCCAGCAGCTTTCCTAGCGGGGGGCCCTCGAACACCGGGGAGCTGTTTTTT
TRBV19,TRBD1,TRBJ2-2,-,CASRRTGGPNTGELFF,TGTGCCAGTAGGCGGACAGGCGGGCCGAACACCGGGGAGCTGTTTTTT
TRBV2,TRBD1,TRBJ1-6,-,CASIKDREGSPLHF,TGTGCCAGCATCAAAGACAGGGAAGGTTCACCCCTCCACTTT
TRBV6-5,TRBD1,TRBJ2-7,-,CASSRTGSEQYF,TGTGCCAGCAGCCGGACAGGGTCCGAGCAGTACTTC
TRBV18,-,TRBJ1-2,once,CASSLTPMTVFNYGYTF,TGTGCCAGCTCACTGACCCCCATGACAGTGTTCAACTATGGCTACACCTTC
TRBV7-6,TRBD1,TRBJ2-7,-,CASSGKGTGGEEQYF,TGTGCCAGCAGCGGGAAAGGGACAGGGGGAGAAGAGCAGTACTTC
TRBV9,TRBD1,TRBJ2-3,-,CASGWDRGADTQYF,TGTGCCAGCGGATGGGACAGGGGGGCAGATACGCAGTATTTT
TRBV6-1,TRBD1,TRBJ2-7,-,CASSESPGQRSSYEQYF,TGTGCCAGCAGTGAGTCCCCGGGACAGAGGAGCTCCTACGAGCAGTACTTC
TRBV2,TRBD1,TRBJ1-6,-,CASSPPGQGGSPLHF,TGTGCCAGCAGTCCACCGGGACAGGGCGGATCACCCCTCCACTTT
TRBV7-9,TRBD1,TRBJ1-3,-,CASSTLDRRYSGNTIYF,TGTGCCAGCAGCACCCTGGACAGGCGATACTCTGGAAACACCATATATTTT
TRBV27,-,TRBJ2-7,-,CASSLTLGPYEQYF,TGTGCCAGCAGTTTGACTTTAGGTCCCTACGAGCAGTACTTC
TRBV4-2,-,TRBJ1-4,-,CASSQVRGEKLFF,TGTGCCAGCAGCCAAGTAAGGGGTGAAAAACTGTTTTTT
TRBV28,TRBD1,TRBJ2-2,-,CASRLRGSANTGELFF,TGTGCCAGCAGGCTCAGGGGGTCAGCGAACACCGGGGAGCTGTTTTTT
TRBV19,TRBD1,TRBJ2-5,-,CASSFSGTGQETQYF,TGTGCCAGTAGTTTCTCCGGGACAGGACAAGAGACCCAGTACTTC
TRBV2,-,TRBJ1-5,-,CATNRGGLDQPQHF,TGTGCCACAAATAGAGGGGGATTGGACCAGCCCCAGCATTTT
TRBV30,TRBD1,TRBJ1-4,-,CAWTGGSGHEKLFF,TGTGCCTGGACAGGGGGCTCAGGGCATGAAAAACTGTTTTTT
TRBV6-5,-,TRBJ2-7,-,CASSPRREWGEQYF,TGTGCCAGCAGTCCTCGGCGGGAATGGGGCGAGCAGTACTTC
TRBV9,TRBD1,TRBJ1-2,-,CASSVSQGDYYGYTF,TGTGCCAGCAGCGTTTCACAGGGGGATTACTATGGCTACACCTTC
TRBV5-1,TRBD1,TRBJ1-2,-,CASSLQGDYGYTF,TGCGCCAGCAGCTTGCAGGGGGACTATGGCTACACCTTC
TRBV4-3,-,TRBJ1-2,-,CASSQYLRSPDGYTF,TGCGCCAGCAGCCAATATCTAAGGAGTCCTGATGGCTACACCTTC
TRBV4-2,-,TRBJ1-1,-,CASSQDGMGAAAFF,TGTGCCAGCAGCCAAGATGGTATGGGCGCCGCGGCTTTCTTT
TRBV18,-,TRBJ2-3,-,CASSPPNRDTDTQYF,TGTGCCAGCTCACCACCGAACAGGGACACAGATACGCAGTATTTT
TRBV5-8,TRBD1,TRBJ1-5,-,CASSLGTGKYIFNQPQHF,TGTGCCAGCAGCTTGGGGACAGGGAAGTACATTTTCAATCAGCCCCAGCATTTT
TRBV30,TRBD1,TRBJ1-2,-,CAWSVLDREPNYGYTF,TGTGCCTGGAGTGTCCTGGACAGGGAACCTAACTATGGCTACACCTTC
TRBV5-6,TRBD1,TRBJ1-6,many,CASSFGTGNSPLHF,TGTGCCAGCAGCTTCGGGACAGGGAATTCACCCCTCCACTTT
TRBV10-3,-,TRBJ1-5,-,CAISESGGSQPQHF,TGTGCCATCAGTGAGTCGGGGGGGAGTCAGCCCCAGCATTTT
TRBV5-1,TRBD2,TRBJ2-7,-,CASSLGLAGHEQYF,TGCGCCAGCAGCTTGGGACTAGCGGGACACGAGCAGTACTTC